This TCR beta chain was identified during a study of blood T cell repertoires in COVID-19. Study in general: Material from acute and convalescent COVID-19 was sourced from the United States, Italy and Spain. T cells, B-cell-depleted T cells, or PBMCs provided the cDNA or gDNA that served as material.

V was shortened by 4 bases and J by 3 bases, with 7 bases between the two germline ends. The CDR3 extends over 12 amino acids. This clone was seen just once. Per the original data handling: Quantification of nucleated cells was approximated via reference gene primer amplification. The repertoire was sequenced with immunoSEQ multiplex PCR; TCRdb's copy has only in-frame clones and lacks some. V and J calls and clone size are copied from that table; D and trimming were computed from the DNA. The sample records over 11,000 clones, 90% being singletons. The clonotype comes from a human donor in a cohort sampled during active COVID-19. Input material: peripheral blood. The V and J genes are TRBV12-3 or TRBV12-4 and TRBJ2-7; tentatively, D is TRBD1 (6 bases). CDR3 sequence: CASSSDSYEQYF. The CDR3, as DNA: TGTGCCAGCAGTTCGGACAGCTACGAGCAGTACTTC.